The rows below give T cell receptor beta chains drawn from one sample of a study of blood T cells in healthy people across ages. TCRdb recomputed calls from the 5' RACE reads with MiXCR, one row per CDR3 protein. The sample shows 1.8 million or so distinct CDR3 sequences, around 42% of them seen only once. The source material was blood. The receptors originated from a human donor in good health. Both conserved end residues are part of each CDR3. The order of the fields is D gene, J gene, clone size, V gene, CDR3 DNA, CDR3 protein. The D gene is left open where the match is weak. Some rows mark clone size as missing; the rest say once, few, many or name a class of expanded clone.

- | TRBJ2-5 | few | TRBV29-1 | TGCAGCGTTGATACGGGCCCTAGCGCGACCCAGTACTTC | CSVDTGPSATQYF
- | TRBJ2-1 | few | TRBV5-6 | TGTGCCAGCATTTTTATGCAGGGGGGCAATGAGCAGTTCTTC | CASIFMQGGNEQFF
- | TRBJ1-2 | - | TRBV20-1 | TGCAGTGCTAGAGATTCGAGGGATGGCTACACCTTC | CSARDSRDGYTF
TRBD1 | TRBJ1-2 | - | TRBV7-2 | TGTGCCAGCAGCTTGTTTACAGGGGGAAGGGACTATGGCCACACCTTC | CASSLFTGGRDYGHTF
TRBD1 | TRBJ2-3 | - | TRBV7-2 | TGTGCCAGCAGCCGGGACAGTCTCACAGATATGCAGTATTTT | CASSRDSLTDMQYF
- | TRBJ1-1 | - | TRBV9 | TGTGCCAGCAGCCTCGTAGGGGCAGAGCCGGCTTTCTTT | CASSLVGAEPAFF
TRBD2 | TRBJ2-7 | many | TRBV5-1 | TGCGCCAGCAGCCTCGGGACTAGCGGGGCCTCCTACGAGCAGTACTTC | CASSLGTSGASYEQYF
- | TRBJ2-3 | once | TRBV20-1 | TGCAGTGCTAGGCTAACGAGGGGCACAGATACGCAGTATTTT | CSARLTRGTDTQYF
- | TRBJ1-2 | few | TRBV7-2 | TGTGCCAGCAGCTTAAACCCAGAGTCTAACTATGGCTACACCTTC | CASSLNPESNYGYTF
TRBD2 | TRBJ2-1 | few | TRBV4-3 | TGCGCCAGCATAATCCCTAGCGGGAATTACAATGAGCAGTTCTTC | CASIIPSGNYNEQFF
TRBD2 | TRBJ2-1 | few | TRBV5-1 | TGCGCCAGCCAAGGGAGGGGCGGTTCTAGGGACAATGAGCAGTTCTTC | CASQGRGGSRDNEQFF
- | TRBJ2-1 | - | TRBV28 | TGTGCCAGCAGCTTTGCAGGGACGAGCGGGAATGAGCAGTTCTTC | CASSFAGTSGNEQFF
TRBD2 | TRBJ2-2 | - | TRBV5-1 | TGCGCCAGCAGCCAAAGACCAGTGGCGGGGGGGCCCGGGGAGCTGTTTTTT | CASSQRPVAGGPGELFF
- | TRBJ2-7 | once | TRBV24-1 | TGTGCCACCAGTGACCCCGGGCTCCTAGAGGAGCAGTACTTC | CATSDPGLLEEQYF
TRBD1 | TRBJ1-2 | - | TRBV6-1 | TGTGCCAGCAGCCCTATTGGACAGGAGAACATTGATAACTATGGCTACACCTTC | CASSPIGQENIDNYGYTF
- | TRBJ1-1 | - | TRBV20-1 | TGCAGTGCTACAAATCTGGACGAGAACACTGAAGCTTTCTTT | CSATNLDENTEAFF
- | TRBJ2-5 | few | TRBV14 | TGTGCCAGCAGCCGAGAATGGGGGTCGGAGACCCAGTACTTC | CASSREWGSETQYF
TRBD1 | TRBJ1-2 | many | TRBV20-1 | TGCAGTGCTAGGGACAGGGACTACTATGGCTACACCTTC | CSARDRDYYGYTF
- | TRBJ1-5 | - | TRBV9 | TGTGCCAGCAGCGTAGGGACGGGGGATCAGCCCCAGCATTTT | CASSVGTGDQPQHF
TRBD2 | TRBJ2-1 | - | TRBV7-8 | TGTGCCAGTAGCTCGCTGACTAGCCACTCCTACAATGAGCAGTTCTTC | CASSSLTSHSYNEQFF
TRBD1 | TRBJ2-1 | - | TRBV9 | TGTGCCAGCAGCCCCAAACAGGGACAGGGTAGGAATAAGCAGTTCTTC | CASSPKQGQGRNKQFF
TRBD1 | TRBJ1-1 | - | TRBV24-1 | TGTGCCACCAGTGATCCCAGGGGGACTGAAGCTTTCTTT | CATSDPRGTEAFF